This T cell receptor beta chain derives from a study of blood T cells in healthy people across ages. Study summary: There was about one barcoded beta molecule captured by template switching per two T cells. The study, taken as a whole, reports: Bulk PBMC profiling left naive and antigen-experienced comparisons inconclusive.

In regard to this clonotype: Its antigen is not known.

PBMCs were isolated at a quantity of at least 6.5 million per sample. Total RNA amounts of at least 6 micrograms were extracted per sample. The CDR3 loop spans 14 amino acids. The V and J ends lost 1 base and 7 bases, in that order; junction bases with no gene match: 6. CDR1 and CDR2 from the germline V gene are MNHEY and SMNVEV (reference sequence). For the second PCR, which ran for about 7 to 11 cycles, a sample-barcoded 5' primer and a J-beta primer mix were used. In TCRdb, the 5' RACE reads were re-called with MiXCR into one record per CDR3 protein. The sample yields about a million distinct CDR3 sequences, roughly two fifths seen once.

The chain couples TRBV27 to TRBJ1-1, with 7 bases matching TRBD1. Sequencing input: blood. The sequence was obtained from a man between 18 and 35 years old in good health. The CDR3 region has the DNA TGTGCCAGCAGTTTATTACAGGGGACCCGTGAAGCTTTCTTT. Residues: CASSLLQGTREAFF.